Following are 15 T cell receptor beta chains from one sample sequenced in a study of blood T cell repertoires in COVID-19. This table comes from immunoSEQ multiplex PCR, and its TCRdb copy is limited to in-frame clones, with some not included. This sample has 35,000 to 55,000 clones, with roughly four fifths found just once. Sequencing was done on a sample of peripheral blood. The source of these receptors is a man between 60 and 75 years old with active COVID-19.

The V gene is TRBV5-1, the J gene TRBJ2-1, with TRBD2 matching 8 bases. V dropped 3 bases and J dropped 0; count of bases not matched to a gene: 2. In germline, CDR1 is SGHRS, CDR2 YFSETQ. The CDR3 spans 15 residues. The CDR3 DNA reads TGCGCCAGCAGCTCTCGGGGGGGCTCCTACAATGAGCAGTTCTTC. It encodes CASSSRGGSYNEQFF.

This chain connects TRBV27 to TRBJ1-2; TRBD1 aligns across 8 bases. Germline assignment: CDR1 MNHEY and CDR2 SMNVEV (reference sequence). The CDR3 has 14 residues. J gave up 2 bases and V 9 bases, and 8 bases lay outside the gene matches. The chain's CDR3 is CASRRRQGNYGYTF. The CDR3 coding sequence is TGTGCCAGTCGTCGGCGACAGGGGAACTATGGCTACACCTTC.

The chain employs TRBV28 and TRBJ2-6; 8 bases fit TRBD2. The germline V gene has CDR1 MDHEN and CDR2 SYDVKM. J gave up 1 base and V 5 bases, and 13 bases lay outside the gene matches. This CDR3 is 19 amino acids long. CDR3 nucleotide sequence: TGTGCCAGCAGTATGCATTATAGCGGGATTGGGTCTGGGGCCAACGTCCTGACTTTC. It yields the protein CASSMHYSGIGSGANVLTF.

The chain combines TRBV5-1 with TRBJ2-3; 8 positions match TRBD2. This CDR3 region has 15 residues. V dropped 5 bases and J dropped 2; count of bases not matched to a gene: 7. Germline loops: CDR1 SGHRS, CDR2 YFSETQ. CDR3: CASRSTSAVTDTQYF. Written as DNA, the CDR3 is TGCGCCAGCAGATCGACTAGCGCTGTCACAGATACGCAGTATTTT.

V and J are TRBV10-3 and TRBJ1-2, with 8 positions matching TRBD1. Germline CDR1 is ENHRY and CDR2 is SYGVKD. Germline trimming cut 4 bases from V and 8 bases from J; bases unmatched to any gene: 9. This CDR3 has 14 residues. The CDR3 protein is CAISAGQGSGGYTF. CDR3 nucleotides: TGTGCCATCAGTGCAGGACAGGGTTCGGGCGGCTACACCTTC.

V gene TRBV5-5 combines with J gene TRBJ2-5; 10 bases are a match to TRBD2. There are 17 residues in the CDR3. V lost 3 bases to trimming and J lost 0 bases; unmatched junction nucleotides: 8. From germline, CDR1 is SGHKS and CDR2 YYEKEE (reference sequence). The CDR3 is CASSSSSGGFYQETQYF. CDR3 nucleotides: TGTGCCAGCAGCTCATCTAGCGGGGGATTCTACCAAGAGACCCAGTACTTC.

V usage is TRBV6-5 and J usage is TRBJ2-3; D is undetermined. V was cut by 2 bases and J by 2 bases, with 5 bases left in between. The CDR3 contains 13 residues. Germline V gives CDR1 MNHEY, CDR2 SVGAGI. CDR3 coding DNA: TGTGCCAGCAGTTACACTTACACAGATACGCAGTATTTT. Encoded protein: CASSYTYTDTQYF.

For the CDR3, the DNA is TGTGCCAGCTCACCTCAGAATGAGCAGTTCTTC. Its protein is CASSPQNEQFF. This chain uses TRBV18 with TRBJ2-1, with unresolved D. Trimming cost V 3 bases and J 7 bases, with 4 bases left between them. Germline V CDR1 and CDR2: KGHSH, LQKENI. The CDR3 spans 11 residues.

This sequence joins TRBV7-6 and TRBJ1-3; a weak D match, TRBD1 (5 bases). Germline V gene lookup returns CDR1 SGHVS and CDR2 FNYEAQ. The V end lost 1 base, the J end lost 0 bases, and 7 bases lay between the germline ends. The CDR3 covers 15 residues. CDR3 residues: CASSLGQSSGNTIYF. The CDR3 region has the DNA TGTGCCAGCAGCTTAGGACAGAGCTCTGGAAACACCATATATTTT.

This chain connects TRBV27 to TRBJ2-7, with D possibly being TRBD1 (6 bases). Trimming pared 4 bases from V and 3 bases from J, leaving 13 bases between. CDR1 and CDR2 (germline): MNHEY, SMNVEV (reference sequence). CDR3 length: 14 residues. The CDR3 DNA follows: TGTGCCAGCAGTTCCTCCCGGGACAACTACGAGCAGTACTTC. The encoded protein is CASSSSRDNYEQYF.

V usage is TRBV7-6 and J usage is TRBJ2-1, with 8 bases lining up with TRBD2. Germline values: CDR1 SGHVS, CDR2 FNYEAQ. CDR3 size: 16 residues. The V gene end was trimmed by 5 bases and the J gene end by 8 bases; junction bases not matched to a gene: 14. CDR3 protein: CASSLNPDGAGDEQFF. CDR3 coding DNA: TGTGCCAGCAGCCTGAACCCGGACGGAGCGGGGGATGAGCAGTTCTTC.

The chain combines TRBV28 with TRBJ1-2, with a weak D call TRBD1 (6 bases). Between the trimmed V and J ends, which lost 6 bases and 8 bases, there was a span of 16 bases. CDR1 is MDHEN and CDR2 is SYDVKM in the germline V gene. CDR3 length: 13 amino acids. The CDR3: CASSPRGIRGYTF. The CDR3 region has the DNA TGTGCCAGCAGCCCCAGGGGCATCCGGGGCTACACCTTC.

This chain connects TRBV7-3 to TRBJ2-3, with D perhaps TRBD2 (6 bases). This CDR3 region has 14 residues. The germline V gene has CDR1 SGHTA and CDR2 FQGTGA. Trimming stripped 5 bases from V and 2 bases from J, with 11 bases between. The CDR3 sequence: CASSRTSLTDTQYF. CDR3 sequence (DNA): TGTGCCAGCAGCCGTACTAGCCTCACAGATACGCAGTATTTT.

V gene TRBV7-8 combines with J gene TRBJ2-7, with 7 bases aligning to TRBD2. The CDR3 has 13 residues. The V gene's germline CDR1 is SGHVS and CDR2 FQNEAQ. V gave up 4 bases and J gave up 6 bases; unmatched junction bases: 6. Here the CDR3 DNA reads TGTGCCAGCAGCTCCGGACTAGAGGGCGAGCAGTACTTC. Translated, it gives CASSSGLEGEQYF.

V usage is TRBV7-2 and J usage is TRBJ2-7; D is possibly TRBD2 (6 bases). Germline lookup yields CDR1 SGHTA and CDR2 FQGNSA. The CDR3 is 15 amino acids. V lost 3 bases and J lost 3, with 15 bases in between. CDR3 DNA: TGTGCCAGCAGCTTTTCCAGGGAGGTGCACTACGAGCAGTACTTC. Its protein is CASSFSREVHYEQYF. Full variable domain (rest looked up from reference TRBV7-2 and TRBJ2-7): GAGVSQSPSNKVTEKGKDVELRCDPISGHTALYWYRQSLGQGLEFLIYFQGNSAPDKSGLPSDRFSAERTGGSVSTLTIQRTQQEDSAVYLCASSFSREVHYEQYFGPGTRLTVT.